A single T cell receptor beta chain is shown here with its context. Its cognate antigen is unknown. These data originate in a study of T-cell memory formation after mild COVID-19. TCRdb called the 5' RACE reads again in MiXCR, with one record for every CDR3 protein. The table shows over 350,000 distinct CDR3 sequences, with around 24% occurring only once. Study outcomes and limitations: Those CD4+ clones that contracted were mainly in CM and EM (CD8+ ones in EMRA).

There are 15 residues in the CDR3. CDR1 and CDR2 from the germline V gene are SQVTM and ANQGSEA. The V gene end was trimmed by 4 bases and the J gene end by 6 bases; junction bases not matched to a gene: 15. V usage is TRBV29-1 and J usage is TRBJ2-7; 7 bases are a match to TRBD1. What was sequenced was PBMCs or a T cell subset sorted from them (not recorded which). The clonotype comes from an adult woman who had mild COVID-19 (a few samples of this study predate the infection). Cell type and time point are not known. CDR3 in amino acids: CSVVWTQGVAAEQYF. CDR3 nucleotides: TGCAGCGTTGTGTGGACTCAGGGGGTAGCTGCCGAGCAGTACTTC.